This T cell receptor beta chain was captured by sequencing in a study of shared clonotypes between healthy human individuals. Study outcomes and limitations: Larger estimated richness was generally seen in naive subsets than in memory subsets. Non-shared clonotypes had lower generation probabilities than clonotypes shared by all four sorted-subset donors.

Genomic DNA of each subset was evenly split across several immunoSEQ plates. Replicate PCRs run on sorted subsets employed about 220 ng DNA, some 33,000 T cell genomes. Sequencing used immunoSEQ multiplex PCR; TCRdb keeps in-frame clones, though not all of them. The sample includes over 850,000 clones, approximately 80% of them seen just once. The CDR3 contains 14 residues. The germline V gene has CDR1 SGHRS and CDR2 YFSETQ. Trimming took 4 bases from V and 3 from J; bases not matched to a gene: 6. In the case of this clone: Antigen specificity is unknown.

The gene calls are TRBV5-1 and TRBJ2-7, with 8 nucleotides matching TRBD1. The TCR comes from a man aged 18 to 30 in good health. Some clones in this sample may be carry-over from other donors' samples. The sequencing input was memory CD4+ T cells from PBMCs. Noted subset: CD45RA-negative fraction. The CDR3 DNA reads TGCGCCAGCAGCGTGGACAGGGAACTCTACGAGCAGTACTTC. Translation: CASSVDRELYEQYF.